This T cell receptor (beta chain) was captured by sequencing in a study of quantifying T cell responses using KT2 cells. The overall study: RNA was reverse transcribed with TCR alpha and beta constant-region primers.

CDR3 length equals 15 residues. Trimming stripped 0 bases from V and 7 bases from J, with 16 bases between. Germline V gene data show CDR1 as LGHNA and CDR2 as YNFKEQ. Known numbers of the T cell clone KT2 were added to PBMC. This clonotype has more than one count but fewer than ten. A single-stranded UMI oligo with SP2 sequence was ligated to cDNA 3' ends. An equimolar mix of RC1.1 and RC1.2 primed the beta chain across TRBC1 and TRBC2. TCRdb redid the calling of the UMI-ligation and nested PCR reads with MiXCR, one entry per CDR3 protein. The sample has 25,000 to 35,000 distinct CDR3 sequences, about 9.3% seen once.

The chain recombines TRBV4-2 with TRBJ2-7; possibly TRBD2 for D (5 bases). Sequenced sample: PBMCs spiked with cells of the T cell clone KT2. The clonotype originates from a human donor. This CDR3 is CASSQEDRLGREQYF. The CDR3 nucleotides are TGTGCCAGCAGCCAAGAAGACCGGTTAGGGAGAGAGCAGTACTTC.